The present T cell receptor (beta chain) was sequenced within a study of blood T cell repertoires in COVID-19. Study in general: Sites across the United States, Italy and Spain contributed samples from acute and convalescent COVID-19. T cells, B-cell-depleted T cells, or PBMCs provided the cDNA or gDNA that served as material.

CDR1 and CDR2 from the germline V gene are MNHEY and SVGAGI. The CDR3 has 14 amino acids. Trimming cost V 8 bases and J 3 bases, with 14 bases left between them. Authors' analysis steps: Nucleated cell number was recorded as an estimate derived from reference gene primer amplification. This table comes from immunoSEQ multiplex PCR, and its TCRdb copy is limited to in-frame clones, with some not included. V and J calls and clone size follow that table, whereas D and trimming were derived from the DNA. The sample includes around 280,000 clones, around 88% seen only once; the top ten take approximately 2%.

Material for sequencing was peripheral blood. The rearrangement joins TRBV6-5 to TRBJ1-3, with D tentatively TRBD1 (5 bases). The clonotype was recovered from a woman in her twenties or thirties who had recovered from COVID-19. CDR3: CASGNWGFGNTIYF. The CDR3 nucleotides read TGTGCCAGCGGAAATTGGGGCTTTGGAAACACCATATATTTT.